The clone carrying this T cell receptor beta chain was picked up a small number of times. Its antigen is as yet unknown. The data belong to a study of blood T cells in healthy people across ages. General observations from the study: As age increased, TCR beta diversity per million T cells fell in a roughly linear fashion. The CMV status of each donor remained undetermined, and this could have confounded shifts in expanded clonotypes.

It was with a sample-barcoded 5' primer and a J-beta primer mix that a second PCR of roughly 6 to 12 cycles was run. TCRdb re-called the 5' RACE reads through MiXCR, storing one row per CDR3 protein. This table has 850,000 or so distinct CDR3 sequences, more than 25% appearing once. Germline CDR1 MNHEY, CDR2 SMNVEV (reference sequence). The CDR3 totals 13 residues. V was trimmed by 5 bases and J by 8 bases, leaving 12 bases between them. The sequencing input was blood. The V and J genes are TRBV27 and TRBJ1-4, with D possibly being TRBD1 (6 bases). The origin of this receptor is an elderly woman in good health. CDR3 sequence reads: CASSGGANEKLFF. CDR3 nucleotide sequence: TGTGCCAGCAGTGGGGGGGCAAACGAAAAACTGTTTTTT.